These 14 T cell receptor beta chains originate from one sample sequenced in a study of shared clonotypes between healthy human individuals. The protocol was immunoSEQ multiplex PCR, while the TCRdb copy is restricted to in-frame clones and leaves out a portion. This repertoire shows about 2.4 million clones, 80% to 95% found once; its top ten account for around 0.4%. Sequencing was carried out using naive CD4+ T cells from PBMCs. Subset: CD45RA+ positively selected. The receptors were sampled from a man between 18 and 29 years old in good health. Some clones in this sample may be carry-over from other donors' samples.

The chain has TRBV28 and TRBJ2-2; D perhaps matches TRBD2 (6 bases). The V end lost 2 bases, the J end lost 5 bases, and 12 bases lay between the germline ends. CDR3 size: 15 residues. From germline, CDR1 is MDHEN and CDR2 SYDVKM. CDR3: CASSLGGGRTGELFF. The DNA for the CDR3 is TGTGCCAGCAGTTTAGGGGGAGGTAGAACCGGGGAGCTGTTTTTT.

This clone was seen more than once but under ten times. The chain carries TRBV15 and TRBJ1-1, with a possible D match to TRBD1 (5 bases). Trimming stripped 3 bases from V and 4 bases from J, with 12 bases between. The CDR3 spans 14 residues. Germline V gene sequence: CDR1 LNHNV, CDR2 YYDKDF (reference sequence). The CDR3 nucleotides are TGTGCCACCAGCAGGAAAAAGGGACGCACTGAAGCTTTCTTT. Its translation is CATSRKKGRTEAFF.

As regards this clone: Other DNA variants within this sample encode the same CDR3. The chain employs TRBV4-1 and TRBJ2-3; 9 bases are shared with TRBD2. Germline CDR1 is MGHRA and CDR2 is YSYEKL. J lost 3 bases, V lost 1 base, and 5 bases had no gene match. This CDR3 is built from 16 residues. This CDR3 reads CASSQGPSGGTDTQYF. The CDR3 nucleotides are TGCGCCAGCAGCCAAGGTCCGAGCGGGGGGACAGATACGCAGTATTTT.

Concerning this clone: Germline is not matched at one junction end, which may reflect a read error. The chain is built from TRBV5-4 and TRBJ2-7, with D possibly being TRBD2 (5 bases). Germline-derived CDR1 and CDR2 are SGHNT and YYREEE (reference sequence). This CDR3 contains 17 residues. This CDR3 is CASSQEGGRRSGYEQYF. Written as DNA, the CDR3 is TGCGCCAGCAGCCAAGAGGGTGGTAGAAGGTCGGGCTACGAGCAGTACTTC.

The V call is TRBV7-8, the J call TRBJ2-7; TRBD2 might be the D (5 bases). Deletions cut 5 bases from V and 3 bases from J, with 11 bases between. The CDR3 contains 13 residues. CDR1 is SGHVS, CDR2 FQNEAQ, per germline. The CDR3 nucleotides read TGTGCCAGCAGCCCTCGCGGAGGCTACGAGCAGTACTTC. Translation gives CASSPRGGYEQYF.

The V and J genes are TRBV7-9 and TRBJ2-3; 8 bases fit TRBD2. The V gene end was trimmed by 7 bases and the J gene end by 4 bases; junction bases not matched to a gene: 10. Germline CDR1 reads SEHNR; CDR2 reads FQNEAQ (reference sequence). The CDR3 has 15 amino acids. The CDR3 sequence: CASNEPAGEADTQYF. CDR3 DNA sequence: TGTGCCAGCAACGAACCAGCGGGAGAGGCAGATACGCAGTATTTT.

The chain links TRBV28 to TRBJ2-1; TRBD1 aligns across 7 bases. The CDR3 is 14 residues long. V was pared by 7 bases and J by 0 bases, with 3 bases of the junction left unmatched. Looked up from germline, CDR1 is MDHEN and CDR2 is SYDVKM. The CDR3 DNA reads as TGTGCCAGCAAACAGGGGTTCTCCTACAATGAGCAGTTCTTC. Translation: CASKQGFSYNEQFF.

The V gene is TRBV5-1, the J gene TRBJ2-3; 8 nucleotides line up with TRBD1. CDR1 is SGHRS and CDR2 is YFSETQ in the germline V gene. This CDR3 is 15 amino acids long. Losses at the gene ends were 1 base for V and 5 bases for J; bases not matched to a gene: 6. CDR3 DNA: TGCGCCAGCAGCTTGCGGACAGGGATGGAAGATACGCAGTATTTT. It codes for CASSLRTGMEDTQYF.

Details on this clone: Other DNA sequences in this sample translate to the same CDR3. The chain links TRBV5-1 to TRBJ2-7, with D uncertain. Germline CDR1 reads SGHRS; CDR2 reads YFSETQ. V was cut by 0 bases and J by 3 bases, with 7 bases left in between. The CDR3 runs to 13 residues. The CDR3 spells CASSLEADYEQYF. The CDR3 nucleotides read TGCGCCAGCAGCTTGGAGGCAGACTACGAGCAGTACTTC. The whole variable domain, remainder taken from reference TRBV5-1 and TRBJ2-7, is KAGVTQTPRYLIKTRGQQVTLSCSPISGHRSVSWYQQTPGQGLQFLFEYFSETQRNKGNFPGRFSGRQFSNSRSEMNVSTLELGDSALYLCASSLEADYEQYFGPGTRLTVT.

V is TRBV27 and J is TRBJ1-2; D gene ambiguous. V was pared by 4 bases and J by 8 bases, with 23 bases between. Germline assignment: CDR1 MNHEY and CDR2 SMNVEV (reference sequence). This CDR3 comprises 16 residues. The CDR3 coding sequence is TGTGCCAGCAGTTCCATGATAACGACGGTCCGAGGGGGCTACACCTTC. Amino acid sequence: CASSSMITTVRGGYTF.

The chain carries TRBV7-2 and TRBJ2-7, with no clear D. Trimming pared 2 bases from V and 4 bases from J, leaving 12 bases between. This CDR3 comprises 14 residues. Germline loops: CDR1 SGHTA, CDR2 FQGNSA. In nucleotides, the CDR3 is TGTGCCAGCAGCTTAAATGCACGTAGATACGAGCAGTACTTC. This translates into CASSLNARRYEQYF.

The chain employs TRBV10-3 and TRBJ1-1; the D is unclear. The CDR3 covers 14 residues. The germline CDR1 and CDR2 sequences are ENHRY and SYGVKD. The V end was cut by 3 bases, the J end by 1 base, with 9 bases between. The CDR3 loop is CAISERGKNTEAFF. CDR3 coding DNA: TGTGCCATCAGTGAACGGGGAAAGAACACTGAAGCTTTCTTT.

This chain connects TRBV19 to TRBJ1-3; D is ambiguous. Germline CDR1 and CDR2: LNHDA and SQIVND (reference sequence). CDR3 length: 13 residues. The CDR3 reads CASGRALGNTIYF. The CDR3 DNA reads TGTGCTTCTGGACGGGCGTTGGGAAACACCATATATTTT.

The chain joins TRBV18 to TRBJ2-1, with 10 bases fitting TRBD2. V was pared by 0 bases and J by 1 base, with 9 bases of the junction left unmatched. The CDR3 is 19 residues long. Per the germline V gene, CDR1 is KGHSH and CDR2 is LQKENI. The CDR3 DNA reads as TGTGCCAGCTCACCACCGTTTGGGACTAGCGATTCATCCTACAATGAGCAGTTCTTC. Translated, it gives CASSPPFGTSDSSYNEQFF.